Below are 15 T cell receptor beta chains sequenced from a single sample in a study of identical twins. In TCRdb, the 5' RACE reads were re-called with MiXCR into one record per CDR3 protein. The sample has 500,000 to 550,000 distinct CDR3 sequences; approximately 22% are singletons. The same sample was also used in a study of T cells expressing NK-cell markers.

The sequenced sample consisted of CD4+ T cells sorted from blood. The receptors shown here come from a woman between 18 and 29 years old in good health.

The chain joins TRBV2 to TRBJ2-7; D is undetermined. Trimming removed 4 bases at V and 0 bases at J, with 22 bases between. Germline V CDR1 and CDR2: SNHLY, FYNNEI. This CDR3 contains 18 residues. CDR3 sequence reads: CASSGLVDGTRSSYEQYF. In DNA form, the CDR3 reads TGTGCCAGCAGTGGTTTGGTAGACGGTACACGGAGCTCCTACGAGCAGTACTTC.

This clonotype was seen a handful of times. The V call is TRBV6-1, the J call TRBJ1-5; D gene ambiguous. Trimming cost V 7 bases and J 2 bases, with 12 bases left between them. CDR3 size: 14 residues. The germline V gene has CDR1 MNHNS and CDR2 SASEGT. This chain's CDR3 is CASTLSGGNQPQHF. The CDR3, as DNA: TGTGCCAGCACCCTATCCGGAGGCAATCAGCCCCAGCATTTT.

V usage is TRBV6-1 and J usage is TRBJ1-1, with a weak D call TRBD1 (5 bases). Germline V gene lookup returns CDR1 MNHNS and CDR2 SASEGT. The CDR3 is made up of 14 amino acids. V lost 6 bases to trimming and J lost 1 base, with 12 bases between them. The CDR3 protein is CASRETVRNTEAFF. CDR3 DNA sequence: TGTGCCAGCAGGGAGACAGTAAGGAACACTGAAGCTTTCTTT.

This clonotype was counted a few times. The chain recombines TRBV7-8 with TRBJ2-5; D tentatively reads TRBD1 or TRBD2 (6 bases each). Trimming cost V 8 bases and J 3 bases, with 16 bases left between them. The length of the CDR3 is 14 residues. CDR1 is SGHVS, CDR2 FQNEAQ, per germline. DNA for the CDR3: TGTGCCAGCGGGATCGTAGGGGGGAAAGAGACCCAGTACTTC. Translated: CASGIVGGKETQYF.

The CDR3 here is CSAPLGGSGSYNEQFF. In DNA form, the CDR3 reads TGCAGTGCTCCCCTCGGGGGGTCAGGCTCCTACAATGAGCAGTTCTTC. J is TRBJ2-1 and V is TRBV20-1, with 7 positions matching TRBD2. The trim removed 5 bases at V and 0 bases at J, leaving 10 bases unmatched. Germline CDR1 and CDR2: DFQATT and SNEGSKA (reference sequence). The CDR3 runs to 16 residues.

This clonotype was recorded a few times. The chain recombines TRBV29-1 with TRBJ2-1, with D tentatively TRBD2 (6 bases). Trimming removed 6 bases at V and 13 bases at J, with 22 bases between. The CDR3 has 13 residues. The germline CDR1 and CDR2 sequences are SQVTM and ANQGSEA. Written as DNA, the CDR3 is TGCAGCGTCTTAGCGGACGCCGGGATTCTCCAGTTCTTC. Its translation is CSVLADAGILQFF.

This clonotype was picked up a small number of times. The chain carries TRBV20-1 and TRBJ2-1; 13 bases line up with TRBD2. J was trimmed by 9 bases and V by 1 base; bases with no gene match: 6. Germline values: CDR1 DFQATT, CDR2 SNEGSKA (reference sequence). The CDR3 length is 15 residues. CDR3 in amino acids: CSARAGLAGAGEQFF. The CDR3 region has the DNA TGCAGTGCTAGAGCAGGACTAGCGGGAGCCGGTGAGCAGTTCTTC.

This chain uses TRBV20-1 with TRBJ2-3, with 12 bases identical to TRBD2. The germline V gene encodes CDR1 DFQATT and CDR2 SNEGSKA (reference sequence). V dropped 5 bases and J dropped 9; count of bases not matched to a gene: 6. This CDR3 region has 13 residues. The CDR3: CSARFGTSGTQYF. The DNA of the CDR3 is TGCAGTGCTCGATTTGGGACTAGCGGGACGCAGTATTTT.

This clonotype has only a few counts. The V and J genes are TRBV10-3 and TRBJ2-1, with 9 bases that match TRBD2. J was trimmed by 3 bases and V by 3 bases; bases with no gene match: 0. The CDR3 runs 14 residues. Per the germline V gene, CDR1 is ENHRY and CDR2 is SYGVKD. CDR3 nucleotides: TGTGCCATCAGTGATAGCGGGGGCTACAATGAGCAGTTCTTC. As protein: CAISDSGGYNEQFF.

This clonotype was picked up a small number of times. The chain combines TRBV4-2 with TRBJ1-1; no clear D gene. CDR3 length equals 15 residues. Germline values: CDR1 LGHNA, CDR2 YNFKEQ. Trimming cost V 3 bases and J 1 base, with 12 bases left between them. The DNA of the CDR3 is TGTGCCAGCAGCCATGATTGGGCGAGGAACACTGAAGCTTTCTTT. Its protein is CASSHDWARNTEAFF.

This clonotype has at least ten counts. DNA of the CDR3: TGTGCCAGCAGTTTACTGTCTTCCGACAATGAGCAGTTCTTC. This sequence encodes CASSLLSSDNEQFF. This sequence joins TRBV12-3 or TRBV12-4 and TRBJ2-1, with D uncertain. The CDR3 is 14 amino acids. V was cut by 2 bases and J by 5 bases, with 10 bases left in between.

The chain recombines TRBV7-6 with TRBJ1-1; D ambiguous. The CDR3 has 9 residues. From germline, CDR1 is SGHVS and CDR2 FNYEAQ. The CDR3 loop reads CVLSYGAFF. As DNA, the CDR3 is TGTGTCCTCAGCTACGGAGCTTTCTTT.

The CDR3 nucleotides are TGCAGTGCTAAAAGGCCCGAACGTGAAGATACGCAGTATTTT. Its protein product is CSAKRPEREDTQYF. V is TRBV20-1 and J is TRBJ2-3; D gene unclear. The CDR3 covers 14 residues. Between the trimmed V and J ends, which lost 4 bases and 5 bases, there was a span of 16 bases. Per the germline V gene, CDR1 is DFQATT and CDR2 is SNEGSKA (reference sequence).

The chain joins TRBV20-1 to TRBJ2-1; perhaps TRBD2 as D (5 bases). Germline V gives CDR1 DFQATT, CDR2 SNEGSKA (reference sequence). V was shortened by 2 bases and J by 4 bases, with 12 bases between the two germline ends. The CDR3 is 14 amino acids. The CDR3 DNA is TGCAGTGCTAGACGGGGTCTGGGTTACAATGAGCAGTTCTTC. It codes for CSARRGLGYNEQFF.

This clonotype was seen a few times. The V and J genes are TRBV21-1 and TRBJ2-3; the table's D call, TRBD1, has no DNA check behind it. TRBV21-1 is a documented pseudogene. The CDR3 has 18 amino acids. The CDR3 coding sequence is TGTGCCAGCAGCAAAACGAGGGGACCCAATTTAAGCACAGATACGCAGTATTTT. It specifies CASSKTRGPNLSTDTQYF.